The rows below give T cell receptor beta chains drawn from one sample of a study of early stage breast cancer tumors. Assay used: immunoSEQ multiplex PCR; TCRdb lists only in-frame clones, some missing. The sample holds 40,000 to 60,000 clones, roughly 78% seen once. The source material was blood. The receptor set was obtained from a person in their 40s with breast cancer. Each CDR3 is given with its conserved first and last residue. A D gene is named only where the DNA matches it firmly. Size is omitted from some rows. Given values are once, few, many or a class for expanded clones.

j_call v_call clone_size d_call cdr3_aa cdr3_nt
TRBJ2-7 TRBV7-8 . . CASSFNRGGYEQYF TGTGCCAGCAGCTTTAACAGGGGGGGCTACGAGCAGTACTTC
TRBJ2-3 TRBV5-1 . . CASSLAGLSTDTQYF TGCGCCAGCAGCTTGGCTGGGTTAAGCACAGATACGCAGTATTTT
TRBJ2-3 TRBV29-1 . TRBD2 CSVDSSGSLNTQYF TGCAGCGTTGATTCTAGCGGGAGTTTAAATACGCAGTATTTT
TRBJ2-2 TRBV5-4 . . CASSLGRGAMNTGELFF TGTGCCAGCAGCTTGGGGAGGGGGGCCATGAACACCGGGGAGCTGTTTTTT
TRBJ2-5 TRBV6-6 . . CASNPTGRKETQYF TGTGCCAGCAATCCGACAGGCAGGAAAGAGACCCAGTACTTC
TRBJ2-1 TRBV2 . TRBD1 CASSEWVWVGTENESHNEQFF TGTGCCAGCAGTGAGTGGGTGTGGGTCGGGACAGAAAACGAGTCCCACAATGAGCAGTTCTTC
TRBJ2-1 TRBV6-5 . . CASSYQRSNEQFF TGTGCCAGCAGTTACCAGCGGTCAAATGAGCAGTTCTTC
TRBJ2-1 TRBV7-2 . . CASSLGRARDEQFF TGTGCCAGCAGCTTAGGTCGGGCGAGGGATGAGCAGTTCTTC
TRBJ1-1 TRBV2 . . CASTYQTVNTEAFF TGTGCCAGCACCTACCAAACAGTTAACACTGAAGCTTTCTTT
TRBJ2-3 TRBV6-5 . . CASRVFQGGEATQYF TGTGCCAGCAGAGTTTTCCAGGGGGGAGAGGCTACGCAGTATTTT
TRBJ2-3 TRBV4-2 . TRBD2 CASSQGLLAGRMDTQYF TGTGCCAGCAGCCAAGGTCTTCTAGCGGGGAGAATGGATACGCAGTATTTT
TRBJ1-4 TRBV9 . . CASSVGVGRPDEKLFF TGTGCCAGCAGCGTAGGAGTCGGACGGCCGGATGAAAAACTGTTTTTT
TRBJ1-2 TRBV5-1 once . CASSLARTANYGYTF TGCGCCAGCAGCTTGGCCAGGACAGCGAACTATGGCTACACCTTC
TRBJ2-2 TRBV5-4 . TRBD2 CASSPGLAGVTGELFF TGTGCCAGCAGCCCCGGACTAGCGGGAGTTACCGGGGAGCTGTTTTTT
TRBJ1-3 TRBV6-5 . TRBD1 CASATPGTAGNTIYF TGTGCCAGCGCCACTCCCGGGACAGCTGGAAACACCATATATTTT
TRBJ1-1 TRBV6-1 . . CASSPWSPNTEAFF TGTGCCAGCAGTCCTTGGAGCCCGAACACTGAAGCTTTCTTT
TRBJ2-7 TRBV5-6 . TRBD1 CASGTGPFDEQYF TGTGCCAGTGGGACAGGCCCATTCGACGAGCAGTACTTC
TRBJ2-4 TRBV11-2 . . CASSLAGGWAKNIQYF TGTGCCAGCAGCTTAGCAGGCGGGTGGGCCAAAAACATTCAGTACTTC
TRBJ2-7 TRBV2 . . CASIPGYQGYEQYF TGTGCCAGTATTCCGGGGTATCAGGGGTACGAGCAGTACTTC
TRBJ2-5 TRBV7-6 once . CASSLVGGALETQYF TGTGCCAGCAGCTTAGTCGGAGGGGCCCTCGAGACCCAGTACTTC
TRBJ2-7 TRBV21-1 . . CARTLSGGQVSYEQYF TGTGCCAGAACGCTTTCGGGGGGACAAGTTTCCTACGAGCAGTACTTC
TRBJ1-1 TRBV5-1 . . CASSGLMNTEAFF TGCGCCAGCAGCGGCCTTATGAACACTGAAGCTTTCTTT
TRBJ2-7 TRBV18 once TRBD2 CASSPSGTRLYEQYF TGTGCCAGCTCACCCTCCGGGACTAGACTATACGAGCAGTACTTC
TRBJ1-2 TRBV5-4 . . CASSLKNRLSYGYTF TGTGCCAGCAGCTTAAAAAACAGGCTTAGCTATGGCTACACCTTC
TRBJ1-2 TRBV29-1 . TRBD1 CSVLDRGANYGYTF TGCAGCGTGTTAGACAGGGGAGCTAACTATGGCTACACCTTC
TRBJ2-1 TRBV4-1 . TRBD2 CASSQVGLADDREQFF TGCGCCAGCAGCCAAGTCGGACTAGCGGACGACCGGGAGCAGTTCTTC
TRBJ2-7 TRBV5-1 few . CASSHGGGRITEQYF TGCGCCAGCAGCCACGGGGGCGGGAGAATCACCGAGCAGTACTTC
TRBJ2-5 TRBV5-1 . . CASSRSALTRGETQYF TGCGCCAGCAGCCGGTCGGCATTGACTAGAGGAGAGACCCAGTACTTC
TRBJ2-1 TRBV5-1 few TRBD2 CASSPGLAGRNEQFF TGCGCCAGCAGCCCGGGACTAGCGGGTCGGAATGAGCAGTTCTTC
TRBJ2-3 TRBV5-1 . TRBD2 CASSITSGRAGYF TGCGCCAGCAGCATAACTAGCGGGAGGGCAGGGTATTTT
TRBJ2-4 TRBV30 . TRBD1 CAWSANHRGLVDIQYF TGTGCCTGGAGTGCGAACCACAGGGGGCTAGTTGACATTCAGTACTTC
TRBJ1-5 TRBV15 few . CATSLGDRPQHF TGTGCCACCAGCTTGGGGGATCGGCCCCAGCATTTT
TRBJ2-7 TRBV2 few TRBD2 CASSDVGLASVGF TGTGCCAGCAGTGATGTGGGACTAGCGTCTGTGGGCTTC
TRBJ2-7 TRBV4-2 . . CASSQEINTAYEQYF TGTGCCAGCAGCCAAGAGATTAACACCGCCTACGAGCAGTACTTC
TRBJ2-7 TRBV13 once . CASINSQHGLGGEQYF TGTGCCAGCATCAACTCCCAGCATGGCCTCGGCGGCGAGCAGTACTTC
TRBJ1-1 TRBV19 . . CASKTGRLNTEAFF TGTGCCAGTAAGACAGGACGGCTGAACACTGAAGCTTTCTTT
TRBJ1-1 TRBV5-1 . TRBD1 CASSLRGQGTEAFF TGCGCCAGCAGCTTGAGGGGACAGGGCACTGAAGCTTTCTTT
TRBJ2-3 TRBV27 . TRBD2 CASSLWAGGPGDTQYF TGTGCCAGCAGTTTATGGGCGGGAGGGCCGGGGGATACGCAGTATTTT
TRBJ2-1 TRBV11-3 once TRBD2 CASSLRLASSYNEQFF TGTGCCAGCAGTCTTCGACTAGCGAGCTCCTACAATGAGCAGTTCTTC
TRBJ1-5 TRBV19 . . CASGTPDSNQPQHF TGTGCCAGTGGGACCCCCGATAGCAATCAGCCCCAGCATTTT
TRBJ2-1 TRBV27 . . CASSLSPGSSRTLREQFF TGTGCCAGCAGTTTATCGCCGGGGTCCTCTCGGACACTCAGGGAGCAGTTCTTC
TRBJ2-7 TRBV5-6 . TRBD2 CASSPDGGGSRVEQYF TGTGCCAGCAGCCCTGACGGGGGGGGGAGCCGAGTCGAGCAGTACTTC
TRBJ2-1 TRBV6-5 . TRBD1 CASSPRQGYNEQFF TGTGCCAGCAGTCCCAGACAGGGATACAATGAGCAGTTCTTC
TRBJ2-2 TRBV20-1 few . CSASETGELFF TGCAGTGCTAGTGAGACCGGGGAGCTGTTTTTT
TRBJ2-5 TRBV19 . . CASSIEGGPETQYF TGTGCCAGTAGTATAGAGGGGGGGCCCGAGACCCAGTACTTC
TRBJ2-1 TRBV5-1 . . CASSSLPDWGYNEQFF TGCGCCAGCAGCTCATTACCGGACTGGGGGTACAATGAGCAGTTCTTC
TRBJ2-3 TRBV15 . TRBD2 CATSIGLAGRTDTQYF TGTGCCACCAGCATCGGACTAGCGGGACGCACAGATACGCAGTATTTT
TRBJ2-7 TRBV30 . TRBD1 CAWNRDSIGEQYF TGTGCCTGGAACCGGGACAGCATCGGCGAGCAGTACTTC
TRBJ2-7 TRBV28 . TRBD1 CASSYDRVRGQYF TGTGCCAGCAGTTATGACAGGGTACGTGGGCAGTACTTC
TRBJ2-7 TRBV9 . TRBD1 CASSVGQGAAYEQYF TGTGCCAGCAGCGTAGGCCAGGGGGCCGCCTACGAGCAGTACTTC
TRBJ1-1 TRBV19 few . CASSMPLNTEAFF TGTGCCAGTAGTATGCCCCTGAACACTGAAGCTTTCTTT
TRBJ2-7 TRBV6-1 . . CASSVSRDGSYEQYF TGTGCCAGCAGTGTTTCGCGGGACGGCTCCTACGAGCAGTACTTC
TRBJ2-7 TRBV7-2 . TRBD2 CASSPSLAATYEQYF TGTGCCAGCAGCCCCAGCCTAGCGGCGACCTACGAGCAGTACTTC
TRBJ1-5 TRBV4-1 few TRBD1 CASSHADSTGAEPQHF TGCGCCAGCAGCCACGCCGACTCGACAGGGGCCGAGCCCCAGCATTTT
TRBJ2-3 TRBV4-2 . TRBD2 CASSQVVASGRADTQYF TGTGCCAGCAGCCAAGTGGTGGCTAGCGGGAGGGCAGATACGCAGTATTTT
TRBJ2-6 TRBV5-4 few TRBD2 CASSFGGSGANVLTF TGTGCCAGCAGCTTTGGCGGGAGTGGGGCCAACGTCCTGACTTTC
TRBJ2-7 TRBV27 . TRBD2 CASSSWTSGRNGEQYF TGTGCCAGCAGTTCATGGACTAGCGGGAGAAATGGCGAGCAGTACTTC
TRBJ2-2 TRBV2 . . CASSDPGLNTGELFF TGTGCCAGCAGTGATCCGGGACTCAACACCGGGGAGCTGTTTTTT
TRBJ2-1 TRBV7-7 large . CASSFRTNYNEQFF TGTGCTAGCAGCTTTAGGACTAATTACAATGAGCAGTTCTTC
TRBJ2-2 TRBV18 . . CASSPPVPPAQGGELFF TGTGCCAGCTCACCACCTGTGCCTCCCGCGCAAGGCGGGGAGCTGTTTTTT